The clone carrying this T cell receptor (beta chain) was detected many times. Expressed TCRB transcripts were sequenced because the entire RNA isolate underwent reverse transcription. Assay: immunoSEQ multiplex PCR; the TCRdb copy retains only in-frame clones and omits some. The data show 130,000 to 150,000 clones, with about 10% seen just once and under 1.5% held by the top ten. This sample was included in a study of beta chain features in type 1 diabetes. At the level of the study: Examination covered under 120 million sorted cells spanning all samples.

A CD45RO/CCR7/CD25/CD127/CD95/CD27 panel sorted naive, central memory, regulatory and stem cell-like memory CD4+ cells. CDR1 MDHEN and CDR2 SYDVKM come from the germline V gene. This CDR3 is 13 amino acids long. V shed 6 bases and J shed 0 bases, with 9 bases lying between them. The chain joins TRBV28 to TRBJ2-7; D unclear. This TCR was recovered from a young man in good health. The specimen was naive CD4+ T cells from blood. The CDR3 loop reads CASRDSISYEQYF. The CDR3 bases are TGTGCCAGCAGAGACTCGATCTCCTACGAGCAGTACTTC.